The following is a T cell receptor beta chain sequence with its context. The source of the sample is a study of blood T cell repertoires in COVID-19. Study summary: The cDNA or gDNA used as material had been derived from T cells, B-cell-depleted T cells, or PBMCs.

Authors' data handling: Amplification from reference gene primers served as the basis for estimated nucleated cell counts. Using immunoSEQ multiplex PCR, the repertoire was profiled, and TCRdb retains in-frame clones only, with some absent. Clonal size and the V and J genes are those of that table, whereas D and trimming came from the DNA. Of some 150,000 clones listed, approximately 87% were seen once; the top ten hold about 4.3%. Germline V gene sequence: CDR1 MNHEY, CDR2 SVGAGI. Losses at the gene ends were 2 bases for V and 5 bases for J; bases not matched to a gene: 5. This CDR3 is built from 14 residues.

The chain is built from TRBV6-5 and TRBJ1-1; TRBD1 agrees at 7 bases. The sequencing sample was made of peripheral blood. The sequence was collected from a woman aged 40 to 55 with acute or convalescent COVID-19. The CDR3 DNA reads as TGTGCCAGCAGTTACGAGGGGGCAAGGACTGAAGCTTTCTTT. Protein product: CASSYEGARTEAFF.